The 26 T cell receptor beta chains below come from one sample, sequenced in a study of blood T cells in healthy people across ages. It was with a sample-barcoded 5' primer and a J-beta primer mix that a second PCR of roughly 7 to 12 cycles was run. TCRdb independently ran MiXCR on the 5' RACE reads; one entry per CDR3 protein. The sample has almost 1 million distinct CDR3 sequences; about 53% are singletons. Material: blood. These receptors originate from a woman aged 55-70 years in good health.

The CDR3 DNA sequence: TGTGCCAGCAGCTCCCCTCAGGGGGGAGATACGCAGTATTTT. Protein sequence: CASSSPQGGDTQYF. The gene calls are TRBV7-2 and TRBJ2-3; a weak D match, TRBD1 (7 bases). Germline-derived CDR1 and CDR2 are SGHTA and FQGNSA. This CDR3 is 14 amino acids long. With 4 bases removed from V and 5 bases from J, the gap between germline ends came to 13 bases.

In nucleotides, the CDR3 is TGTGCCAGCAGCTCCCCGAGAAAAGAGACCCAGTACTTC. Residues: CASSSPRKETQYF. The V and J genes are TRBV7-9 and TRBJ2-4; no definite D call. The better agreement between TRBJ2-5 and the DNA end casts doubt on the J call. The CDR3 contains 13 residues. Germline-derived CDR1 and CDR2 are SEHNR and FQNEAQ (reference sequence).

The chain uses TRBV5-1 and TRBJ2-4; 10 nucleotides line up with TRBD2. Gene TRBJ2-7 matches the end of the DNA better, so the J call may be wrong. CDR3 length equals 16 residues. The V gene's germline CDR1 is SGHRS and CDR2 YFSETQ. The CDR3 spells CASSLIVLAGAGEQYF. DNA for the CDR3: TGCGCCAGCAGCTTGATAGTCCTAGCGGGAGCCGGCGAGCAGTACTTC.

V is TRBV3-1 and J is TRBJ2-1; D is ambiguous. Trimming shortened V by 1 base and J by 7 bases, and 11 bases separated the two germline ends. CDR3 length: 14 amino acids. The germline V gene encodes CDR1 LGHDT and CDR2 YNNKEL (reference sequence). In nucleotides, the CDR3 is TGTGCCAGCAGCCAAGTTATCAACGCGAATGAGCAGTTCTTC. Translating gives CASSQVINANEQFF.

This clonotype was observed a handful of times. The gene calls are TRBV4-2 and TRBJ2-3; 9 positions agree with TRBD2. This CDR3 is built from 19 residues. CDR1 LGHNA and CDR2 YNFKEQ come from the germline V gene. J was trimmed by 0 bases and V by 0 bases; bases with no gene match: 10. The CDR3 sequence: CASSQESQREDLSTDTQYF. Written as DNA, the CDR3 is TGTGCCAGCAGCCAAGAAAGTCAGCGGGAGGATCTAAGCACAGATACGCAGTATTTT.

In this sample, this clonotype turned up once. CDR3 coding DNA: TGTGCCAGCAGCTTTACCATCGGCGATGAGCAGTACTTC. This sequence encodes CASSFTIGDEQYF. The chain joins TRBV7-9 to TRBJ2-7; no reliable D call. The CDR3 runs 13 residues. V lost 3 bases and J lost 7, with 13 bases in between. Germline loops: CDR1 SEHNR, CDR2 FQNEAQ (reference sequence). Complete variable domain (other parts from reference TRBV7-9 and TRBJ2-7): DTGVSQNPRHKITKRGQNVTFRCDPISEHNRLYWYRQTLGQGPEFLTYFQNEAQLEKSRLLSDRFSAERPKGSFSTLEIQRTEQGDSAMYLCASSFTIGDEQYFGPGTRLTVT.

This rearrangement joins TRBV20-1 to TRBJ1-6, with unresolved D. The V gene lost 6 bases and the J gene lost 0 bases, with 6 bases spanning the gap. The CDR3 has 13 amino acids. Germline-derived CDR1 and CDR2 are DFQATT and SNEGSKA (reference sequence). The CDR3 region is CSAPASYNSPLHF. Here the CDR3 DNA reads TGCAGTGCACCCGCCTCCTATAATTCACCCCTCCACTTT.

The chain combines TRBV7-2 with TRBJ2-3, with unresolved D. CDR1 is SGHTA and CDR2 is FQGNSA in the germline V gene. With 7 bases removed from V and 0 bases from J, the gap between germline ends came to 11 bases. The CDR3 contains 14 residues. The CDR3 DNA reads TGTGCCAGCACCCTCAGGTTGAGCACAGATACGCAGTATTTT. This codes for CASTLRLSTDTQYF.

The chain carries TRBV16 and TRBJ1-4; 8 bases fit TRBD1. This CDR3 contains 18 residues. The germline CDR1 and CDR2 sequences are KGHSY and FQNENV. V lost 0 bases and J lost 5; bases outside the gene matches: 11. The CDR3: CASSQSTIQGAQNEKLFF. The CDR3 DNA follows: TGTGCCAGCAGCCAATCGACTATTCAGGGGGCACAGAATGAAAAACTGTTTTTT.

The chain carries TRBV3-1 and TRBJ2-1; 10 bases match TRBD1. CDR3 length: 16 residues. CDR1 and CDR2 (germline): LGHDT, YNNKEL (reference sequence). Unmatched junction bases numbered 10, after V lost 5 bases and J lost 6 bases. The CDR3 bases are TGTGCCAGCAGCTCCCGGGACAGGGGTCGGTCCAATGAGCAGTTCTTC. This sequence encodes CASSSRDRGRSNEQFF.

The V call is TRBV6-6, the J call TRBJ2-1; D is perhaps TRBD1 (6 bases). The CDR3 covers 10 residues. V was trimmed by 6 bases and J by 12 bases, leaving 9 bases between them. CDR1 and CDR2 (germline): MNHNY, SVGAGI (reference sequence). This chain's CDR3 is CASRGAGQFF. For the CDR3, the DNA is TGTGCCAGCAGGGGGGCGGGGCAGTTCTTC.

The chain couples TRBV20-1 to TRBJ1-1, with D unresolved. Germline V CDR1 and CDR2: DFQATT, SNEGSKA (reference sequence). The CDR3 has 14 residues. Trimming stripped 5 bases from V and 6 bases from J, with 19 bases between. CDR3: CSAYRGRGQPEAFF. In DNA, the CDR3 is TGCAGTGCTTACAGAGGCCGAGGGCAGCCTGAAGCTTTCTTT.

This clonotype was seen a handful of times. The V and J genes are TRBV29-1 and TRBJ1-2, with 7 bases matching TRBD1. Germline V gene sequence: CDR1 SQVTM, CDR2 ANQGSEA. This CDR3 region has 11 residues. J gave up 9 bases and V 4 bases, and 5 bases lay outside the gene matches. The DNA for the CDR3 is TGCAGCGTTGGACAGGGAGTCAGCTACACCTTC. This codes for CSVGQGVSYTF.

This clonotype has only a few counts. This chain joins TRBV28 and TRBJ1-2; D possibly corresponds to TRBD1 (5 bases). This CDR3 has 13 residues. V was pared by 6 bases and J by 4 bases, with 12 bases between. CDR1 and CDR2 from the germline V gene are MDHEN and SYDVKM. The CDR3: CASSVGTVYGYTF. The CDR3 coding sequence is TGTGCCAGCAGCGTCGGGACGGTCTATGGCTACACCTTC.

The V gene is TRBV27, the J gene TRBJ2-1; perhaps D is TRBD1 or TRBD2 (5 bases each). In germline, CDR1 is MNHEY, CDR2 SMNVEV (reference sequence). This CDR3 is 15 amino acids long. V was clipped by 5 bases and J by 6 bases, with 17 bases between them. The CDR3 bases are TGTGCCAGCAGTCGTCGATCCGGGACCCCCAATGAGCAGTTCTTC. This gives the protein CASSRRSGTPNEQFF.

This clonotype was observed at least ten times. The chain is built from TRBV20-1 and TRBJ2-7; 9 bases are shared with TRBD1. The V segment lost 1 base and the J segment 5 bases; nucleotides outside the gene matches: 12. This CDR3 region has 16 residues. CDR1 is DFQATT and CDR2 is SNEGSKA in the germline V gene (reference sequence). The CDR3 reads CSARASDRGYGDEQYF. DNA of the CDR3: TGCAGTGCTAGAGCATCTGACAGGGGGTACGGCGACGAGCAGTACTTC.

This sequence joins TRBV6-5 and TRBJ2-1, with 9 nucleotides matching TRBD2. V shed 6 bases, J shed 5 bases, and the junction held 11 bases outside the gene matches. The germline CDR1 and CDR2 sequences are MNHEY and SVGAGI. The CDR3 contains 16 residues. For the CDR3, the DNA is TGTGCCAGCAGCCGCCGACTAGCGGAAATAAACAATGAGCAGTTCTTC. Its translation is CASSRRLAEINNEQFF.

This clonotype was observed once. This rearrangement joins TRBV6-5 to TRBJ2-7; perhaps TRBD2 as D (5 bases). Deletions cut 11 bases from V and 6 bases from J, with 20 bases between. Germline lookup yields CDR1 MNHEY and CDR2 SVGAGI. The CDR3 has 13 amino acids. The CDR3 loop is CAAEHGRGGEQYF. The CDR3 DNA sequence: TGTGCCGCTGAGCACGGCAGAGGAGGCGAGCAGTACTTC.

The gene calls are TRBV27 and TRBJ2-3; 7 nucleotides match TRBD2. CDR1 and CDR2 (germline): MNHEY, SMNVEV (reference sequence). The ends lost 2 bases at V and 5 bases at J; junction bases unmatched: 4. This CDR3 region has 14 residues. The CDR3 reads CASSLGLAVDTQYF. The DNA of the CDR3 is TGTGCCAGCAGTTTAGGTCTAGCGGTAGATACGCAGTATTTT.

The chain recombines TRBV6-5 with TRBJ2-3; the D gene is possibly TRBD2 (6 bases). The CDR3 consists of 12 residues. V lost 6 bases and J lost 8, with 12 bases in between. CDR1 and CDR2 from the germline V gene are MNHEY and SVGAGI. CDR3: CASRRFSGTQYF. In DNA form, the CDR3 reads TGTGCCAGCAGGCGTTTTAGCGGTACGCAGTATTTT.

The rearrangement links TRBV12-3 or TRBV12-4 to TRBJ2-3; the D is unclear. The CDR3 length is 13 residues. The V gene lost 6 bases and the J gene lost 1 base, with 8 bases spanning the gap. The CDR3 is CASRIAGTDTQYF. The CDR3 nucleotides read TGTGCCAGCAGAATAGCAGGCACAGATACGCAGTATTTT.

The chain combines TRBV2 with TRBJ1-5, with 8 positions matching TRBD1. In germline, CDR1 is SNHLY, CDR2 FYNNEI. Germline trimming cut 5 bases from V and 3 bases from J; bases unmatched to any gene: 6. This CDR3 is 15 amino acids long. The CDR3 loop is CASSKTGGDNQPQHF. The DNA of the CDR3 is TGTGCCAGCAGTAAAACAGGGGGTGACAATCAGCCCCAGCATTTT. The variable domain in full, with the rest retrieved from reference TRBV2 and TRBJ1-5, is EPEVTQTPSHQVTQMGQEVILRCVPISNHLYFYWYRQILGQKVEFLVSFYNNEISEKSEIFDDQFSVERPDGSNFTLKIRSTKLEDSAMYFCASSKTGGDNQPQHFGDGTRLSIL.

This chain uses TRBV20-1 with TRBJ1-1; no reliable D call. Germline V gene data show CDR1 as DFQATT and CDR2 as SNEGSKA (reference sequence). The CDR3 covers 14 residues. Trimming cost V 3 bases and J 4 bases, with 15 bases left between them. Written as DNA, the CDR3 is TGCAGTGCTAGTGGAGGGTTTGTGGGCACTGAAGCTTTCTTT. Protein product: CSASGGFVGTEAFF.

This clonotype was seen a few times. This sequence joins TRBV2 and TRBJ1-2, with TRBD1 identical over 7 bases. The CDR3 runs 15 residues. Per germline, CDR1 SNHLY and CDR2 FYNNEI. Trimming at V came to 6 bases and at J to 4 bases, leaving 11 bases not matched to a gene. The CDR3 reads CASRTDRPQGYGYTF. The CDR3 nucleotides are TGTGCCAGCAGGACGGACAGGCCCCAGGGCTATGGCTACACCTTC.

V and J are TRBV18 and TRBJ2-7; a possible D gene is TRBD1 (6 bases). This CDR3 spans 15 amino acids. Germline CDR1 KGHSH, CDR2 LQKENI. Trimming stripped 3 bases from V and 2 bases from J, with 14 bases between. As DNA, the CDR3 is TGTGCCAGCTCACCCACCTTACAGGGCACCTACGAGCAGTACTTC. Amino acids: CASSPTLQGTYEQYF.

The chain recombines TRBV18 with TRBJ1-5, with TRBD1 identical over 7 bases. Germline lookup yields CDR1 KGHSH and CDR2 LQKENI. The CDR3 totals 15 residues. The V and J ends lost 2 bases and 4 bases, in that order; junction bases with no gene match: 5. The CDR3 here is CASSPGTELNQPQHF. The CDR3 DNA reads TGTGCCAGCTCACCAGGGACAGAGTTAAATCAGCCCCAGCATTTT. The full variable domain, in which reference TRBV18 and TRBJ1-5 provide the parts outside the CDR3, is NAGVMQNPRHLVRRRGQEARLRCSPMKGHSHVYWYRQLPEEGLKFMVYLQKENIIDESGMPKERFSAEFPKEGPSILRIQQVVRGDSAAYFCASSPGTELNQPQHFGDGTRLSIL.